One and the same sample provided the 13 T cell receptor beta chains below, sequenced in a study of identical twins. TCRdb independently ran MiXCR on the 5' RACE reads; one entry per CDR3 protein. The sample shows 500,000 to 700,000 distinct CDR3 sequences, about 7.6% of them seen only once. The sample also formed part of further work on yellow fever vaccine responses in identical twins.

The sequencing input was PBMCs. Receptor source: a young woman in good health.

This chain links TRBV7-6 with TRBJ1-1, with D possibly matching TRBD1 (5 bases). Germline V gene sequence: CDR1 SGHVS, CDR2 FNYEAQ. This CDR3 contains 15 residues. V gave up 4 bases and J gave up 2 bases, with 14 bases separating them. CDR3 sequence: CASSSTGGENTEAFF. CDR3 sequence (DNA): TGTGCCAGCAGCTCAACCGGGGGGGAAAACACTGAAGCTTTCTTT.

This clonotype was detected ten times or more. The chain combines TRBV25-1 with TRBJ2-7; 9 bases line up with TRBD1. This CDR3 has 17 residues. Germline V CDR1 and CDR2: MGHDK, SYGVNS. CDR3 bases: TGTTCCATCCTAACTTCCGGGACAGGGATTCTCTCCTACGAGCAGTACGTC. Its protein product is CSILTSGTGILSYEQYV.

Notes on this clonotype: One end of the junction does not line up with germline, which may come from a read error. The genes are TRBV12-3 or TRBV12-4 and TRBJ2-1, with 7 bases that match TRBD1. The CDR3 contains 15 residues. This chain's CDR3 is CDSSLRAAGGYEQFF. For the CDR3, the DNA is TGTGACAGCAGTTTACGGGCGGCAGGGGGATATGAGCAGTTCTTC.

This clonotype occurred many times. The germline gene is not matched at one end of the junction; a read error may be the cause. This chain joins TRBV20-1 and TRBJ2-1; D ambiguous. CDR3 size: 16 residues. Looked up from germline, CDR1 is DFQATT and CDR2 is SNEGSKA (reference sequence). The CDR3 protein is CSARGYVGWGNNEQFF. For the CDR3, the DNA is TGCAGTGCGAGAGGATATGTTGGCTGGGGTAACAATGAGCAGTTCTTC.

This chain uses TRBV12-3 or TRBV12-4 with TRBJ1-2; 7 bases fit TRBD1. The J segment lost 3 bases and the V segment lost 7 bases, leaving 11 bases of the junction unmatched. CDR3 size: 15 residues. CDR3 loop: CASTPGTAEYYGYTF. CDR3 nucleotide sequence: TGTGCCAGCACCCCCGGGACAGCAGAATACTATGGCTACACCTTC.

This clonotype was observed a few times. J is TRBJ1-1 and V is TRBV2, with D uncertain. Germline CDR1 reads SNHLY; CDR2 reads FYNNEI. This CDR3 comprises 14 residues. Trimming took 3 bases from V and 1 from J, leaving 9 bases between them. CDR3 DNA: TGTGCCAGCAGTGATGACGGAAAGAACACTGAAGCTTTCTTT. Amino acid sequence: CASSDDGKNTEAFF.

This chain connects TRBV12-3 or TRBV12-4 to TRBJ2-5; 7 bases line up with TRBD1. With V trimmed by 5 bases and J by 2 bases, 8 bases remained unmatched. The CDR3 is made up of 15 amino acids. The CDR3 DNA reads TGTGCCAGCAGTCAGACAGGGCGTGCGCAAGAGACCCAGTACTTC. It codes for CASSQTGRAQETQYF.

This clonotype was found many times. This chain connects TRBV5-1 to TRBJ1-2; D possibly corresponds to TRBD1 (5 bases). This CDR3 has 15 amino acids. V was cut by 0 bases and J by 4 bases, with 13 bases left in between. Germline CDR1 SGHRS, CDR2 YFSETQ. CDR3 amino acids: CASSLAGGEAYGYTF. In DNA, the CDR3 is TGCGCCAGCAGCTTGGCCGGGGGAGAGGCCTATGGCTACACCTTC.

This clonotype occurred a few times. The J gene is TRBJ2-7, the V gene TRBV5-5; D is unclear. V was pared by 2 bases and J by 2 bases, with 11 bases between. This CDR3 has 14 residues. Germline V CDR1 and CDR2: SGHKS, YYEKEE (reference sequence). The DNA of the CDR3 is TGTGCCAGCAGCTTTTTATACTCCGCCTACGAGCAGTACTTC. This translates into CASSFLYSAYEQYF.

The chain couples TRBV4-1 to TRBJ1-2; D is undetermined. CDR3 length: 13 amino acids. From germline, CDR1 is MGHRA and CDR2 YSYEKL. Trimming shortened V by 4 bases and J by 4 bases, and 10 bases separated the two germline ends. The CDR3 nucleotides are TGCGCCAGCAGCCCCGACACCTCCTATGGCTACACCTTC. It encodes CASSPDTSYGYTF.

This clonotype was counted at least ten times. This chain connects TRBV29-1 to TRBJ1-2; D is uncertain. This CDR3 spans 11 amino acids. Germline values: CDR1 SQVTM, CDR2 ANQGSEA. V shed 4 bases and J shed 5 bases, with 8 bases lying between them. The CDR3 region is CSVGEGYGYTF. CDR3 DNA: TGCAGCGTTGGGGAAGGGTATGGCTACACCTTC. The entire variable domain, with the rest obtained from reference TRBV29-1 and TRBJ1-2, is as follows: SAVISQKPSRDICQRGTSLTIQCQVDSQVTMMFWYRQQPGQSLTLIATANQGSEATYESGFVIDKFPISRPNLTFSTLTVSNMSPEDSSIYLCSVGEGYGYTFGSGTRLTVV.

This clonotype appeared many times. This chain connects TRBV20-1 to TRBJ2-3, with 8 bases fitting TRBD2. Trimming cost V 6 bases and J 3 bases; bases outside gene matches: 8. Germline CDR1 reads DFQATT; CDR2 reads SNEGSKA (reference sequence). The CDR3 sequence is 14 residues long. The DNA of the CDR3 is TGCAGTGCGACACGGGGGGGGATTACAGATACGCAGTATTTT. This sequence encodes CSATRGGITDTQYF.

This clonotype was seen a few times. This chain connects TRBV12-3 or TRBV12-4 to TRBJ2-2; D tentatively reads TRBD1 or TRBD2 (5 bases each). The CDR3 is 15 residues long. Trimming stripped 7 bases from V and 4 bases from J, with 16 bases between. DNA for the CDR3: TGTGCCAGCACCCCCTGGGACCTAAGCACCGGGGAGCTGTTTTTT. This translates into CASTPWDLSTGELFF.